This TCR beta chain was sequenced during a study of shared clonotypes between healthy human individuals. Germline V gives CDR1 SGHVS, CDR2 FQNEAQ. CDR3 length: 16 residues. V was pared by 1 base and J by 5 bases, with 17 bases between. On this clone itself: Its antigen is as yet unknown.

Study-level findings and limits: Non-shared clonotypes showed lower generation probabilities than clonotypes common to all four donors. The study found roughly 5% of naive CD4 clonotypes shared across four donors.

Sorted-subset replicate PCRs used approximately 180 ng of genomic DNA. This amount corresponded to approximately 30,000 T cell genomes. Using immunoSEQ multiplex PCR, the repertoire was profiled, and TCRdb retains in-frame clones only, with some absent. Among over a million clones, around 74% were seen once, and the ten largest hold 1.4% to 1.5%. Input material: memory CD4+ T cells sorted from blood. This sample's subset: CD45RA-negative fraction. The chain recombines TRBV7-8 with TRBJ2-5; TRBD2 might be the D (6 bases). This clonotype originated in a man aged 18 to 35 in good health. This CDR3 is CASSLDRAGIGETQYF. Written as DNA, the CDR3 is TGTGCCAGCAGCTTAGATCGGGCGGGAATAGGGGAGACCCAGTACTTC.